Given below is one T cell receptor beta chain in context. What it binds is not known. Uncontrolled infections, pregnancy, lactation or other autoimmune diseases led to patient exclusion. As the starting material, roughly 9.7 ml of fresh peripheral blood yielded the PBMCs. Germline CDR1 and CDR2: LNHNV and YYDKDF (reference sequence). This CDR3 has 16 residues. V was shortened by 3 bases and J by 2 bases, with 17 bases between the two germline ends. This entry belongs to a study of Graves' ophthalmopathy and Graves' hyperthyroidism. Whole-study results and caveats: Blood also carried most expanded thyroid clonotypes exceeding 0.001 frequency. In separating ophthalmopathy from stable hyperthyroidism, a 13-signature model achieved 87.88% sensitivity and approximately 81% specificity.

TCR beta CDR3 amplification used RNA transcripts. Second-round multiplex PCR came after first-round RT-PCR with HTBI primers. TCRdb itself ran the multiplex PCR reads through MiXCR, one entry per CDR3 protein. The sample holds 200,000 to 300,000 distinct CDR3 sequences, about 47% seen once. The sample was peripheral blood. The sequence came from an adult man with Graves' ophthalmopathy. J is TRBJ2-7 and V is TRBV15; D is undetermined. As DNA, the CDR3 is TGTGCCACCAGCAGTCCTAGGACGGAACCTGCCTACGAGCAGTACTTC. Translated: CATSSPRTEPAYEQYF.